This record concerns one T cell receptor (beta chain) sequence. No antigen is known for it. V dropped 4 bases and J dropped 5; count of bases not matched to a gene: 6. The CDR3 totals 14 residues. Germline V CDR1 and CDR2: MNHEY, SVGAGI. The record originates from a study of radiotherapy plus CTLA-4 blockade in lung cancer. Study summary: Disease control was present in more than 25% of patients, and objective responses in more than 15%.

Overall study results and limits: With interferon-beta, early dynamics of blood T cell clones were reported to best predict response.

Focal radiation and CTLA-4 blockade (ipilimumab) were tested in chemo-refractory metastatic non-small-cell lung cancer patients. The assay was immunoSEQ multiplex PCR, and TCRdb's table has in-frame clones only and misses some. The repertoire consists of 90,000 or so clones, with around 83% occurring once and the leading ten covering 0.82%. This receptor was identified in a human donor with non-small cell lung cancer who had stable disease on radiotherapy plus ipilimumab. V gene TRBV6-5 combines with J gene TRBJ2-5; TRBD2 aligns across 8 bases. The sample here was peripheral blood, taken from a patient treated with radiotherapy plus ipilimumab. DNA for the CDR3: TGTGCCAGCAGTTTCGGGGGGGCGCCCGAGACCCAGTACTTC. Translated, it gives CASSFGGAPETQYF.